This TCR beta chain comes out of a study of control samples from healthy donors and cancer patients. TCRdb's table, derived via immunoSEQ multiplex PCR, lists solely in-frame clones and lacks some. The table includes about 110,000 clones, 82% detected once. The V gene's germline CDR1 is MNHNY and CDR2 SVGAGI (reference sequence). V was shortened by 0 bases and J by 4 bases, with 9 bases between the two germline ends. CDR3 size: 14 residues. The chain uses TRBV6-6 and TRBJ2-5; D is perhaps TRBD2 (5 bases). Sequenced input: blood. This TCR was sampled from a man between 18 and 35 years old in good health. CDR3 amino acids: CASSYSRDGETQYF. In DNA form, the CDR3 reads TGTGCCAGCAGTTACTCGAGGGATGGAGAGACCCAGTACTTC.